This T cell receptor (beta chain) derives from a study of blood T cells in healthy people across ages. Primed by a sample-barcoded 5' primer and a J-beta primer mix, a second PCR proceeded for roughly 6 to 12 cycles. TCRdb used MiXCR to reprocess the 5' RACE reads, holding one entry per CDR3 protein. The sample lists fewer than 1 million distinct CDR3 sequences, 40% to 50% occurring once. The CDR3 totals 15 residues. In germline, CDR1 is MNHEY, CDR2 SVGAGI. This TCR was sampled from a man aged 60-69 years in good health. The chain links TRBV6-5 to TRBJ2-7, with D possibly TRBD2 on 6 matching bases. The J call may be mistaken, given a closer DNA end match to TRBJ2-4. Sequencing was performed on blood. The CDR3 spells CASSYSVGERDIQYF. The CDR3, as DNA: TGTGCCAGCAGTTACTCGGTAGGGGAGCGGGACATTCAGTACTTC.